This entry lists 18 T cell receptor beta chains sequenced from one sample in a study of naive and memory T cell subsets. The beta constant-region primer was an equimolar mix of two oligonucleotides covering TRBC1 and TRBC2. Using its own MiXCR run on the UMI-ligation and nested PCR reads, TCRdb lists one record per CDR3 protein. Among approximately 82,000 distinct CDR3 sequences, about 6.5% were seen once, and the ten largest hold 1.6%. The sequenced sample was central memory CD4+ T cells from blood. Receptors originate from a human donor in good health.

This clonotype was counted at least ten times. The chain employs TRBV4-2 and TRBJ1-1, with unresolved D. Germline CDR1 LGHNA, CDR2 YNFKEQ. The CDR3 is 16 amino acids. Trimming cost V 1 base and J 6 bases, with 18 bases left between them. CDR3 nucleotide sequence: TGTGCCAGCAGCCAAGGGGCAAGTAAGGGTATCCCTGAAGCTTTCTTT. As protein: CASSQGASKGIPEAFF.

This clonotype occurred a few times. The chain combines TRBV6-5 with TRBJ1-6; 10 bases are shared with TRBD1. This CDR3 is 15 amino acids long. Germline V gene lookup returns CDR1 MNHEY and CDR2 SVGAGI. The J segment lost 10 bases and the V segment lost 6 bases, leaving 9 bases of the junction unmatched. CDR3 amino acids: CASRLRQGAGSPLHF. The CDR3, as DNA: TGTGCCAGCAGACTCAGACAGGGGGCCGGGTCACCCCTCCACTTT.

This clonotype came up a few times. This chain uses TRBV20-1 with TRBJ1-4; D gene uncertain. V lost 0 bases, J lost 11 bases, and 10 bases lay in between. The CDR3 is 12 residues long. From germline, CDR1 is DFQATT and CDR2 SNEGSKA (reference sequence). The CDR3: CSARDELGKLFF. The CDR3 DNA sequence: TGCAGTGCTAGAGATGAGTTAGGTAAACTGTTTTTT.

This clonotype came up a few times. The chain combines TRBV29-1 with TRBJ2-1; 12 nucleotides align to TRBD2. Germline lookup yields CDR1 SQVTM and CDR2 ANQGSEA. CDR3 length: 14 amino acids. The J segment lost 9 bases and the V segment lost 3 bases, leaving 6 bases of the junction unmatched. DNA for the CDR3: TGCAGCGTTGACATATCTAGCGGGAGGGGTGAGCAGTTCTTC. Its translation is CSVDISSGRGEQFF.

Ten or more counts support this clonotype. CDR3 DNA: TGTGCCAGCAGTTTACGGACAGGGGGGCGTTCTGGAAACACCATATATTTT. Its translation is CASSLRTGGRSGNTIYF. The rearrangement links TRBV12-3 or TRBV12-4 to TRBJ1-3, with 10 bases lining up with TRBD1. J was trimmed by 1 base and V by 2 bases; bases with no gene match: 5. The CDR3 is 17 residues long.

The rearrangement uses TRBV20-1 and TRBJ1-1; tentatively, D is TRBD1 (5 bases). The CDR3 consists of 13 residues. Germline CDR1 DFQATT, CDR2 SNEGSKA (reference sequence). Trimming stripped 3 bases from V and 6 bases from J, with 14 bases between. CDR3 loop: CSASPSGAAEAFF. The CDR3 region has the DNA TGCAGTGCTAGTCCCAGTGGGGCCGCTGAAGCTTTCTTT.

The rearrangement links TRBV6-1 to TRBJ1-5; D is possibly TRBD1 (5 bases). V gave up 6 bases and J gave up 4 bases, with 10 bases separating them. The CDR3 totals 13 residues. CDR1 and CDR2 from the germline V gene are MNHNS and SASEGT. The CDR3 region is CASRGGGNQPQHF. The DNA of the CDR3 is TGTGCCAGCAGGGGGGGGGGGAATCAGCCCCAGCATTTT.

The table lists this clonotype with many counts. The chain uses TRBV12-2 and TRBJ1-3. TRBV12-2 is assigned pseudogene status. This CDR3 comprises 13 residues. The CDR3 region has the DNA TGTGCAAGTCGCTACCGACGTAGGAACACCATATATTTT. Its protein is CASRYRRRNTIYF.

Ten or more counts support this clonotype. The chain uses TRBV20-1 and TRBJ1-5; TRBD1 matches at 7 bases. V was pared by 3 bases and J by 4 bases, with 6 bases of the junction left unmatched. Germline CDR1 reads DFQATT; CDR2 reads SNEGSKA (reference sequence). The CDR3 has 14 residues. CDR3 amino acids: CSARPGQSNQPQHF. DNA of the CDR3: TGCAGTGCTAGGCCGGGACAGTCGAATCAGCCCCAGCATTTT.

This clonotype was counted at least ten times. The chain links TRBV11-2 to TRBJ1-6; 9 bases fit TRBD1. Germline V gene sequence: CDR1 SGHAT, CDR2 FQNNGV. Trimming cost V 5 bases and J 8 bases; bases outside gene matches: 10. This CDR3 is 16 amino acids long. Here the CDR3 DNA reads TGTGCCAGCAGCCAACGCCAGGGACAGGGCCATTCACCCCTCCACTTT. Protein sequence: CASSQRQGQGHSPLHF.

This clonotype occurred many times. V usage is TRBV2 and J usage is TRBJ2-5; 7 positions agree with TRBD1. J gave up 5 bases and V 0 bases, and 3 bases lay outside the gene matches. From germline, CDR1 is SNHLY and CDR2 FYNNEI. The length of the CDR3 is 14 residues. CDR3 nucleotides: TGTGCCAGCAGTGAAGCCAAGGGGGCGGAGACCCAGTACTTC. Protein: CASSEAKGAETQYF.

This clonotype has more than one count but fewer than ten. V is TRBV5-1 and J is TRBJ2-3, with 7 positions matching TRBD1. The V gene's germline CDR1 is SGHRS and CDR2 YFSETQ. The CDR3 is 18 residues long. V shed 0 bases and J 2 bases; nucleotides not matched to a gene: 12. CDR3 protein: CASSLAITRGHLTDTQYF. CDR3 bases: TGCGCCAGCAGCTTGGCGATTACAAGGGGGCACCTCACAGATACGCAGTATTTT.

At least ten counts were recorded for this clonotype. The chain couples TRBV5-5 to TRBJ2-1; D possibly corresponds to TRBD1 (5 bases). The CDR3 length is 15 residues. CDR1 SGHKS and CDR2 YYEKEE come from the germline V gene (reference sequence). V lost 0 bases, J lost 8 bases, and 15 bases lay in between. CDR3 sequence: CASSLVGRAIDEQFF. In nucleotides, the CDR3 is TGTGCCAGCAGCTTGGTGGGCAGGGCGATCGATGAGCAGTTCTTC.

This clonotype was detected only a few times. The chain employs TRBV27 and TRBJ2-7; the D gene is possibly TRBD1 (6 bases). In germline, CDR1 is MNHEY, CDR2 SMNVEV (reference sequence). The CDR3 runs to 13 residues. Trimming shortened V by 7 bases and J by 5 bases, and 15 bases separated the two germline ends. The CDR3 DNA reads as TGTGCCAGCACGGGCAGGGGTACGAACGAGCAGTACTTC. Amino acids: CASTGRGTNEQYF.

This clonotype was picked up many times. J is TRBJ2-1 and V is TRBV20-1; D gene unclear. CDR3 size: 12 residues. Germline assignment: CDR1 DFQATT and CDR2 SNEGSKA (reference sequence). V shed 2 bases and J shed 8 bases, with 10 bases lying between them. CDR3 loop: CSARPTSDEQFF. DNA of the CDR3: TGCAGTGCTAGACCGACAAGTGATGAGCAGTTCTTC.

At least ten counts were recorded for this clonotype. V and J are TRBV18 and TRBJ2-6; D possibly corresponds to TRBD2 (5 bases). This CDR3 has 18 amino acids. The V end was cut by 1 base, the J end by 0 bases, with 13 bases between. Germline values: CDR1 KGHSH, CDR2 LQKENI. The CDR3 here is CASSPQPMAGSGANVLTF. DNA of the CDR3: TGTGCCAGCTCACCACAACCTATGGCGGGCTCTGGGGCCAACGTCCTGACTTTC.

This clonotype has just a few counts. CDR3 protein: CAYRAGLSQPQHF. The CDR3 DNA sequence: TGTGCCTACCGCGCAGGCCTATCCCAGCCCCAGCATTTT. J is TRBJ1-5 and V is TRBV5-4; D uncertain. The V end was cut by 10 bases, the J end by 7 bases, with 18 bases between. CDR1 is SGHNT and CDR2 is YYREEE in the germline V gene (reference sequence). This CDR3 has 13 amino acids.

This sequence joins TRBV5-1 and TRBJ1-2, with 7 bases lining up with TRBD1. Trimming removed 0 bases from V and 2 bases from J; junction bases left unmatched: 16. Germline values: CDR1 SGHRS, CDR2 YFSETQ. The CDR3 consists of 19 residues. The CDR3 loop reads CASSLAGTVSRGRNYGYTF. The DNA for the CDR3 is TGCGCCAGCAGCTTGGCCGGGACAGTATCTAGGGGTAGAAACTATGGCTACACCTTC.